Detailed here is one TCR beta chain. CD8+ and CD4+ blood T cells underwent TCR beta sequencing. This specimen belongs to a study of CD8 T cells in Susac syndrome. This CDR3 is built from 15 residues. Trimming removed 4 bases from V and 2 bases from J, with 9 bases in between. Germline values: CDR1 SEHNR, CDR2 FQNEAQ (reference sequence). RNA, at about 0.45 to 1 ug, was reverse transcribed with random hexamers. A multiplex approach, immunoSEQ multiplex PCR, amplified TCR beta CDR3 across 54 Vbeta and 13 Jbeta. TCRdb re-called the immunoSEQ multiplex PCR reads through MiXCR, storing one row per CDR3 protein. Of hundreds of thousands of distinct CDR3 sequences listed, about 91% are singletons.

The gene calls are TRBV7-9 and TRBJ2-6; D remains unclear. The sequenced sample was CD8+ T cells from PBMCs. This sequence was found in a human donor with multiple sclerosis. CDR3 in DNA: TGTGCCAGCAGCTCGTACACCGCTGGGGCCAACGTCCTGACTTTC. Protein: CASSSYTAGANVLTF.